What follows are 21 T cell receptor beta chains derived from one specimen sequenced in a study of cytomegalovirus exposure and HLA in healthy donors. The data were produced by immunoSEQ multiplex PCR, yet TCRdb's version contains in-frame clones alone and is incomplete. The sample shows 150,000 to 160,000 clones, about 86% of them seen only once. The sequenced sample was PBMCs. The receptors originated from a human donor in good health.

The chain recombines TRBV5-4 with TRBJ1-6; unclear D gene. The CDR3 length is 15 residues. The germline V gene encodes CDR1 SGHNT and CDR2 YYREEE (reference sequence). V was pared by 3 bases and J by 6 bases, with 13 bases between. CDR3 sequence: CASSSQTNPNSPLHF. The CDR3 DNA follows: TGTGCCAGCAGCTCTCAGACAAACCCTAATTCACCCCTCCACTTT.

This clone has at least ten counts. The V and J genes are TRBV2 and TRBJ1-2; 8 bases line up with TRBD1. The CDR3 is made up of 14 amino acids. The V gene's germline CDR1 is SNHLY and CDR2 FYNNEI. The junction had 11 bases not matched to a gene; V was cut back by 7 bases and J by 7 bases. CDR3 in amino acids: CASMAPPGGSGYTF. As DNA, the CDR3 is TGTGCCAGCATGGCCCCACCAGGGGGCTCTGGCTACACCTTC. Drawing the rest from reference TRBV2 and TRBJ1-2, the complete variable domain is EPEVTQTPSHQVTQMGQEVILRCVPISNHLYFYWYRQILGQKVEFLVSFYNNEISEKSEIFDDQFSVERPDGSNFTLKIRSTKLEDSAMYFCASMAPPGGSGYTFGSGTRLTVV.

The genes are TRBV2 and TRBJ2-7; 7 nucleotides align to TRBD1. Germline loops: CDR1 SNHLY, CDR2 FYNNEI. CDR3 length: 13 residues. V lost 6 bases, J lost 0 bases, and 2 bases stayed unmatched. The CDR3 DNA is TGTGCCAGCAGCGGGACAGCCTCCTACGAGCAGTACTTC. Amino acids: CASSGTASYEQYF.

The rearrangement links TRBV4-1 to TRBJ1-2; TRBD1 aligns across 8 bases. The CDR3 sequence is 15 residues long. The V gene end was trimmed by 3 bases and the J gene end by 5 bases; junction bases not matched to a gene: 8. From germline, CDR1 is MGHRA and CDR2 YSYEKL. CDR3 region: CASSHTQTGEYGYTF. Written as DNA, the CDR3 is TGCGCCAGCAGCCATACTCAGACAGGGGAGTATGGCTACACCTTC.

The V gene is TRBV7-6, the J gene TRBJ1-1; no firm D call. Germline V CDR1 and CDR2: SGHVS, FNYEAQ. The CDR3 loop spans 13 amino acids. V was shortened by 0 bases and J by 7 bases, with 9 bases between the two germline ends. CDR3 DNA sequence: TGTGCCAGCAGCTTAGCGGCAGGTGATGAAGCTTTCTTT. Encoded protein: CASSLAAGDEAFF.

The chain employs TRBV19 and TRBJ2-1; maybe TRBD2 (5 bases). V was clipped by 7 bases and J by 4 bases, with 14 bases between them. The CDR3 has 14 residues. Germline V CDR1 and CDR2: LNHDA, SQIVND (reference sequence). CDR3 sequence: CASTQAVGYNEQFF. As DNA, the CDR3 is TGTGCCAGTACCCAAGCGGTGGGATACAATGAGCAGTTCTTC.

The chain combines TRBV27 with TRBJ2-3; 9 positions agree with TRBD1. Germline V CDR1 and CDR2: MNHEY, SMNVEV (reference sequence). With 4 bases clipped from V and 6 bases from J, the junction kept 5 bases outside the gene matches. CDR3 length equals 14 residues. The CDR3 is CASSWGQGGDTQYF. CDR3 bases: TGTGCCAGCAGTTGGGGACAGGGAGGGGATACGCAGTATTTT.

The chain uses TRBV27 and TRBJ1-5; no reliable D call. CDR3 length equals 14 residues. Trimming stripped 5 bases from V and 4 bases from J, with 12 bases between. Per germline, CDR1 MNHEY and CDR2 SMNVEV (reference sequence). In DNA, the CDR3 is TGTGCCAGCAGTCACCGACGGGAAAATCAGCCCCAGCATTTT. Translation: CASSHRRENQPQHF.

This clone came up once. Here the CDR3 reads CASSLRTLNTGELFF. The CDR3 DNA sequence: TGTGCCAGCAGCTTAAGGACACTGAACACCGGGGAGCTGTTTTTT. The chain couples TRBV11-2 to TRBJ2-2; tentative D call: TRBD1 (5 bases). The CDR3 has 15 amino acids. Germline lookup yields CDR1 SGHAT and CDR2 FQNNGV. With 2 bases removed from V and 1 base from J, the gap between germline ends came to 8 bases.

This rearrangement joins TRBV15 to TRBJ2-7; D uncertain. This CDR3 has 15 residues. The V gene's germline CDR1 is LNHNV and CDR2 YYDKDF (reference sequence). Trimming removed 0 bases at V and 1 base at J, with 10 bases between. Written as DNA, the CDR3 is TGTGCCACCAGCAGAGATAGTGGCAGGTCCTACGAGCAGTACTTC. Protein sequence: CATSRDSGRSYEQYF. The variable domain in full, completed from reference TRBV15 and TRBJ2-7, reads DAMVIQNPRYQVTQFGKPVTLSCSQTLNHNVMYWYQQKSSQAPKLLFHYYDKDFNNEADTPDNFQSRRPNTSFCFLDIRSPGLGDTAMYLCATSRDSGRSYEQYFGPGTRLTVT.

This clone was recorded a few times. The same CDR3 can be traced to other DNA sequences in this sample. The rearrangement links TRBV9 to TRBJ2-5, with 7 positions matching TRBD1. J was trimmed by 1 base and V by 0 bases; bases with no gene match: 0. The germline V gene has CDR1 SGDLS and CDR2 YYNGEE. This CDR3 is 14 amino acids long. The CDR3 sequence is CASSVGDSQETQYF. The CDR3 DNA reads TGTGCCAGCAGCGTAGGGGACAGCCAAGAGACCCAGTACTTC.

The V call is TRBV28, the J call TRBJ2-7; 8 bases are a match to TRBD1. J gave up 0 bases and V 3 bases, and 7 bases lay outside the gene matches. The CDR3 covers 16 residues. CDR1 and CDR2 (germline): MDHEN, SYDVKM. The CDR3 spells CASSFPSGTGSYEQYF. The CDR3 nucleotides are TGTGCCAGCAGTTTTCCCTCCGGGACAGGCTCCTACGAGCAGTACTTC. Using reference TRBV28 and TRBJ2-7 for the parts outside the CDR3, the full variable domain is DVKVTQSSRYLVKRTGEKVFLECVQDMDHENMFWYRQDPGLGLRLIYFSYDVKMKEKGDIPEGYSVSREKKERFSLILESASTNQTSMYLCASSFPSGTGSYEQYFGPGTRLTVT.

The rearrangement uses TRBV11-1 and TRBJ2-7; 7 bases agree with TRBD1. The CDR3 totals 13 residues. V dropped 4 bases and J dropped 2; count of bases not matched to a gene: 2. Looked up from germline, CDR1 is SGHAT and CDR2 is FQDESV (reference sequence). CDR3 DNA: TGTGCCAGCAGCTCGGACAGGACCTACGAGCAGTACTTC. Its translation: CASSSDRTYEQYF. The full variable domain, rest sourced from reference TRBV11-1 and TRBJ2-7, is EAEVAQSPRYKITEKSQAVAFWCDPISGHATLYWYRQILGQGPELLVQFQDESVVDDSQLPKDRFSAERLKGVDSTLKIQPAELGDSAMYLCASSSDRTYEQYFGPGTRLTVT.

The CDR3 nucleotides are TGTGCCAGCATTTTAATCTTAAGAGGGGGCGATGAGCAGTTCTTC. Protein sequence: CASILILRGGDEQFF. The rearrangement uses TRBV2 and TRBJ2-1; TRBD1 agrees at 7 bases. Germline assignment: CDR1 SNHLY and CDR2 FYNNEI. The CDR3 contains 15 residues. Losses at the gene ends were 7 bases for V and 8 bases for J; bases not matched to a gene: 14. The whole variable domain, remainder taken from reference TRBV2 and TRBJ2-1, is EPEVTQTPSHQVTQMGQEVILRCVPISNHLYFYWYRQILGQKVEFLVSFYNNEISEKSEIFDDQFSVERPDGSNFTLKIRSTKLEDSAMYFCASILILRGGDEQFFGPGTRLTVL.

The chain uses TRBV2 and TRBJ1-2; 8 nucleotides align to TRBD1. In germline, CDR1 is SNHLY, CDR2 FYNNEI. V was pared by 7 bases and J by 7 bases, with 8 bases of the junction left unmatched. This CDR3 contains 13 residues. CDR3 in amino acids: CASKAGGMGGYTF. The CDR3 DNA reads as TGTGCCAGCAAGGCAGGGGGCATGGGTGGCTACACCTTC. Full variable domain (rest looked up from reference TRBV2 and TRBJ1-2): EPEVTQTPSHQVTQMGQEVILRCVPISNHLYFYWYRQILGQKVEFLVSFYNNEISEKSEIFDDQFSVERPDGSNFTLKIRSTKLEDSAMYFCASKAGGMGGYTFGSGTRLTVV.

This clone was picked up one time. J is TRBJ2-5 and V is TRBV28; TRBD2 matches at 10 bases. V trimming: 7 bases; J trimming: 3 bases; junction bases outside the gene matches: 5. The CDR3 length is 14 residues. In germline, CDR1 is MDHEN, CDR2 SYDVKM. CDR3 sequence reads: CASTLAGAKETQYF. CDR3 nucleotide sequence: TGTGCCAGCACCCTAGCGGGAGCTAAAGAGACCCAGTACTTC.

J is TRBJ1-1 and V is TRBV6-5; TRBD1 might be the D (5 bases). V was shortened by 2 bases and J by 5 bases, with 12 bases between the two germline ends. Germline CDR1 and CDR2: MNHEY and SVGAGI. CDR3 length: 14 amino acids. CDR3 bases: TGTGCCAGCAGTTACGGTGGAGGGGAGACTGAAGCTTTCTTT. It is translated as CASSYGGGETEAFF.

This chain connects TRBV25-1 to TRBJ1-4, with 8 bases identical to TRBD1. The V gene end was trimmed by 9 bases and the J gene end by 5 bases; junction bases not matched to a gene: 8. This CDR3 has 14 residues. The germline CDR1 and CDR2 sequences are MGHDK and SYGVNS. The CDR3 protein is CASGTGATNEKLFF. Here the CDR3 DNA reads TGTGCCAGTGGGACAGGTGCCACAAATGAAAAACTGTTTTTT. Drawing the rest from reference TRBV25-1 and TRBJ1-4, the complete variable domain is EADIYQTPRYLVIGTGKKITLECSQTMGHDKMYWYQQDPGMELHLIHYSYGVNSTEKGDLSSESTVSRIRTEHFPLTLESARPSHTSQYLCASGTGATNEKLFFGSGTQLSVL.

CDR3 amino acids: CASSLESGDLYNEQFF. As DNA, the CDR3 is TGTGCCAGCAGCCTAGAGAGCGGAGACCTCTACAATGAGCAGTTCTTC. The chain carries TRBV13 and TRBJ2-1, with D possibly matching TRBD2 (5 bases). V shed 5 bases and J shed 3 bases, with 17 bases lying between them. This CDR3 contains 16 residues. In germline, CDR1 is PRHDT, CDR2 FYEKMQ (reference sequence).

Only one count was recorded for this clone. V is TRBV2 and J is TRBJ1-5, with D possibly matching TRBD1 (6 bases). Germline values: CDR1 SNHLY, CDR2 FYNNEI. Trimming stripped 2 bases from V and 0 bases from J, with 8 bases between. The CDR3 extends over 15 amino acids. CDR3: CASSERGNSNQPQHF. The CDR3 region has the DNA TGTGCCAGCAGTGAAAGGGGGAATAGCAATCAGCCCCAGCATTTT.

The V and J genes are TRBV4-3 and TRBJ1-2; 8 positions match TRBD1. This CDR3 contains 15 residues. CDR1 and CDR2 (germline): LGHNA, YSLEER. Germline trimming cut 1 base from V and 7 bases from J; bases unmatched to any gene: 8. The CDR3 nucleotides are TGCGCCAGCAGCCAAGCACCGACAGGGGAAGGTGGCTACACCTTC. Translating gives CASSQAPTGEGGYTF.